Below are 20 T cell receptor beta chains sequenced from a single sample in a study of cytomegalovirus exposure and HLA in healthy donors. The PCR had 60 Vbeta and 13 Jbeta primers. Profiling relied on immunoSEQ multiplex PCR, and the TCRdb table lists in-frame clones only, not all of them. Among some 120,000 clones listed, 80% were seen once. Material: PBMCs. All receptors come from a man between 25 and 39 years old in good health and CMV-seropositive.

Comments on this clone: Additional DNA sequences in this sample encode the identical CDR3. CDR3 sequence reads: CASSVQIHNSPLHF. The CDR3 coding sequence is TGTGCCAGCAGTGTACAAATCCATAATTCACCCCTCCACTTT. The gene calls are TRBV6-1 and TRBJ1-6; D gene uncertain. Trimming removed 4 bases from V and 5 bases from J, with 9 bases in between. Germline CDR1 MNHNS, CDR2 SASEGT. CDR3 length equals 14 residues.

This sequence joins TRBV30 and TRBJ2-5; maybe TRBD1 (5 bases). The J call could be wrong; TRBJ2-7 is a better fit for the DNA end. The CDR3 runs 12 residues. In germline, CDR1 is GTSNPN, CDR2 SVGIG (reference sequence). This CDR3 is CAWSPVQGEQYF. For the CDR3, the DNA is TGTGCCTGGAGTCCCGTTCAGGGCGAGCAGTACTTC.

In DNA form, the CDR3 reads TGCGCCAGCAGCCAAGTGTCTAGCGGGGGCGATGAGCAGTTCTTC. It translates to CASSQVSSGGDEQFF. The rearrangement uses TRBV4-1 and TRBJ2-1; 10 bases agree with TRBD2. J lost 8 bases, V lost 1 base, and 5 bases had no gene match. The CDR3 is 15 residues long. Germline CDR1 reads MGHRA; CDR2 reads YSYEKL.

This clone has just one count. The rearrangement uses TRBV5-6 and TRBJ2-4; TRBD2 agrees at 8 bases. V lost 4 bases and J lost 15; bases outside the gene matches: 15. Germline V gene lookup returns CDR1 SGHDT and CDR2 YYEEEE. This CDR3 comprises 14 residues. The CDR3 sequence is CASSLGLGIGWPYF. CDR3 nucleotides: TGTGCCAGCAGCCTGGGACTAGGGATCGGCTGGCCGTACTTC.

This clone was counted once. J is TRBJ1-4 and V is TRBV5-6, with TRBD1 identical over 7 bases. Germline V lookup: CDR1 SGHDT, CDR2 YYEEEE. V shed 3 bases, J shed 6 bases, and the junction held 11 bases outside the gene matches. The CDR3 loop spans 16 amino acids. CDR3 loop: CASSSDRYSLHEKLFF. DNA for the CDR3: TGTGCCAGCAGCTCGGACAGGTATTCCCTTCATGAAAAACTGTTTTTT.

J is TRBJ2-5 and V is TRBV5-1, with 9 positions matching TRBD2. Germline-derived CDR1 and CDR2 are SGHRS and YFSETQ. This CDR3 region has 15 residues. V gave up 1 base and J gave up 2 bases; unmatched junction bases: 3. The CDR3 coding sequence is TGCGCCAGCAGCTTGTTACTAGCGGGTCAAGAGACCCAGTACTTC. This gives the protein CASSLLLAGQETQYF.

This clone was recorded once. The chain joins TRBV6-5 to TRBJ2-1; 7 bases are a match to TRBD1. The V gene end was trimmed by 5 bases and the J gene end by 5 bases; junction bases not matched to a gene: 9. Per germline, CDR1 MNHEY and CDR2 SVGAGI. The CDR3 spans 15 residues. The CDR3 DNA reads as TGTGCCAGCAGTCAAGGGGGCGCATTGGACAATGAGCAGTTCTTC. Its translation is CASSQGGALDNEQFF.

The chain uses TRBV10-3 and TRBJ2-3; 8 nucleotides align to TRBD1. The junction had 7 bases not matched to a gene; V was cut back by 4 bases and J by 10 bases. This CDR3 is 13 amino acids long. Germline V gives CDR1 ENHRY, CDR2 SYGVKD. CDR3 bases: TGTGCCATCAGTGGAACGGACAGGGAGGCGCAGTATTTT. This gives the protein CAISGTDREAQYF.

The rearrangement joins TRBV28 to TRBJ2-2; TRBD2 matches at 7 bases. The germline V gene has CDR1 MDHEN and CDR2 SYDVKM. V was clipped by 7 bases and J by 5 bases; unmatched bases: 4. This CDR3 comprises 13 residues. The CDR3 region has the DNA TGTGCCAGCAAGCAGGGAGGGACCGGGGAGCTGTTTTTT. Translation gives CASKQGGTGELFF.

This clone is a singleton in its sample. J is TRBJ2-7 and V is TRBV10-2; maybe TRBD2 (6 bases). V lost 4 bases and J 4 bases, leaving 11 bases between the germline ends. CDR1 and CDR2 (germline): WSHSY, SAAADI. The CDR3 sequence is 13 residues long. The DNA for the CDR3 is TGCGCCAGCAGTGTATCCCGGGGGTACGAGCAGTACTTC. Translating gives CASSVSRGYEQYF.

This chain links TRBV23-1 with TRBJ2-3; the match to TRBD1 covers 10 bases. TRBV23-1 is assigned to the ORF class and has an uncertain function. Losses at the gene ends were 2 bases for V and 3 bases for J; bases not matched to a gene: 8. This CDR3 contains 17 residues. CDR3: CASSQPGRQGATDTQYF. In DNA form, the CDR3 reads TGCGCCAGCAGTCAACCCGGGAGACAGGGGGCGACAGATACGCAGTATTTT.

The chain recombines TRBV2 with TRBJ2-7; weak D call: TRBD2 (6 bases). Trimming pared 8 bases from V and 2 bases from J, leaving 16 bases between. The CDR3 consists of 14 residues. Germline CDR1 and CDR2: SNHLY and FYNNEI. The CDR3 bases are TGTGCCAGCCCGGGACTGGAGGCGACCTACGAGCAGTACTTC. Residues: CASPGLEATYEQYF.

Note on this clone: This CDR3 is also generated by other DNA sequences in the sample. This sequence joins TRBV9 and TRBJ1-1; 7 nucleotides match TRBD1. Unmatched junction bases numbered 3, after V lost 3 bases and J lost 1 base. The CDR3 is 14 residues long. Germline CDR1 and CDR2: SGDLS and YYNGEE. The CDR3 coding sequence is TGTGCCAGCAGCGCCCGACAGGGGAACACTGAAGCTTTCTTT. The encoded protein is CASSARQGNTEAFF.

The chain links TRBV2 to TRBJ2-7; TRBD2 is a possible D gene (6 bases). From germline, CDR1 is SNHLY and CDR2 FYNNEI. CDR3 length equals 15 residues. With 7 bases removed from V and 2 bases from J, the gap between germline ends came to 18 bases. Written as DNA, the CDR3 is TGTGCCAGCACCGGTGGGACTCCCTTAACCTACGAGCAGTACTTC. Amino acids: CASTGGTPLTYEQYF.

This sequence joins TRBV30 and TRBJ2-3; 11 bases line up with TRBD2. The V gene end was trimmed by 1 base and the J gene end by 6 bases; junction bases not matched to a gene: 6. The germline CDR1 and CDR2 sequences are GTSNPN and SVGIG (reference sequence). The CDR3 spans 15 residues. The CDR3 protein is CAWSGKGLAGDTQYF. CDR3 coding DNA: TGTGCCTGGAGTGGAAAAGGACTAGCGGGTGATACGCAGTATTTT.

This chain joins TRBV9 and TRBJ2-3; D possibly corresponds to TRBD2 (6 bases). Germline V gene lookup returns CDR1 SGDLS and CDR2 YYNGEE. This CDR3 is built from 15 residues. Trimming pared 3 bases from V and 0 bases from J, leaving 11 bases between. DNA of the CDR3: TGTGCCAGCAGCGACGCCGGGACTAGCACAGATACGCAGTATTTT. This gives the protein CASSDAGTSTDTQYF.

This chain joins TRBV7-6 and TRBJ2-7; TRBD1 aligns across 7 bases. Trimming removed 4 bases from V and 1 base from J; junction bases left unmatched: 4. This CDR3 has 14 residues. CDR1 is SGHVS and CDR2 is FNYEAQ in the germline V gene. CDR3 sequence: CASSSDRPSYEQYF. CDR3 nucleotides: TGTGCCAGCAGCTCGGACAGGCCATCCTACGAGCAGTACTTC.

The chain carries TRBV2 and TRBJ2-5; 10 nucleotides align to TRBD2. Germline V gene lookup returns CDR1 SNHLY and CDR2 FYNNEI. The V gene end was trimmed by 3 bases and the J gene end by 4 bases; junction bases not matched to a gene: 8. The length of the CDR3 is 16 residues. CDR3 DNA sequence: TGTGCCAGCAGTGACCCAGCGGGGGGGCGTCGAGAGACCCAGTACTTC. Its translation: CASSDPAGGRRETQYF.

V is TRBV10-1 and J is TRBJ1-5; D gene unclear. The CDR3 contains 12 residues. Germline V gives CDR1 WNHNN, CDR2 SYGVQD (reference sequence). V lost 8 bases, J lost 7 bases, and 12 bases lay in between. CDR3 loop: CASRAGGQPQHF. As DNA, the CDR3 is TGCGCCAGCCGGGCGGGCGGGCAGCCCCAGCATTTT.

The V gene is TRBV4-1, the J gene TRBJ2-2; the match to TRBD2 covers 11 bases. V lost 4 bases, J lost 5 bases, and 9 bases stayed unmatched. CDR1 and CDR2 (germline): MGHRA, YSYEKL. The CDR3 consists of 17 residues. CDR3 protein: CASSLGSGLAVTGELFF. The CDR3 DNA sequence: TGCGCCAGCAGCCTAGGCTCGGGACTAGCGGTAACCGGGGAGCTGTTTTTT.